Listed below are T cell receptor beta chains from one sample, sequenced in a study of shared clonotypes between healthy human individuals. Profiling relied on immunoSEQ multiplex PCR, and the TCRdb table lists in-frame clones only, not all of them. The data contain roughly 2,500,000 clones, roughly 93% of them singletons. The specimen was naive CD4+ T cells from PBMCs. The receptors stem from a man between 18 and 35 years old in good health. Some clones in this sample may be carry-over from other donors' samples. The CDR3 runs from the conserved cysteine through the conserved F or W. Each record gives: clone size, V gene, D gene, J gene, CDR3 DNA, CDR3 protein. D genes are given only for firm matches. The listing skips clone size in some rows; elsewhere it reads once, few, many or a size class.

>.|TRBV20-1|.|TRBJ2-1
TGCAGTGCTAACCCTCTGCAGTTCTTC
CSANPLQFF
>once|TRBV6-9|TRBD1|TRBJ2-7
TGTGCCAGCAGTTACTCGACGGGACAGGGAAGGGAGCAGTACTTC
CASSYSTGQGREQYF
>once|TRBV15|TRBD2|TRBJ2-5
TGTGCCACCAGCCGTGCTCGACTAGCGGGAGGAGAGACCCAGTACTTC
CATSRARLAGGETQYF
>.|TRBV6-6|.|TRBJ1-5
TGTGCCAGCAAGCAGGGCGGGCAGCCCCAGCATTTT
CASKQGGQPQHF
>.|TRBV18|.|TRBJ2-5
TGTGCCAGCTCACCGGGGGAGGAGACCCAGTACTTC
CASSPGEETQYF
>once|TRBV27|.|TRBJ1-1
TGTGCCAGCAGTCCGCGACAAATCACTGAAGCTTTCTTT
CASSPRQITEAFF
>.|TRBV28|.|TRBJ1-5
TGTGCCAGCAAGGTGTACGCGGTGGGTCAGCCCCAGCATTTT
CASKVYAVGQPQHF
>.|TRBV7-2|TRBD1|TRBJ2-7
TGTGCCAGCAGCTCTGGACAGGGGGCTTCCTACGAGCAGTACTTC
CASSSGQGASYEQYF
>.|TRBV28|.|TRBJ2-2
TGTGCCAGCACCCGGGAGGACAGGGACACCGGGGAGCTGTTTTTT
CASTREDRDTGELFF
>.|TRBV28|.|TRBJ1-2
TGTGCCAGCAGTTTCGGAGGGGGAACATCTTATGGCTACACCTTC
CASSFGGGTSYGYTF
>.|TRBV5-1|TRBD1|TRBJ1-2
TGCGCCAGCAGCGAGGGACAGGGATCCTATGGCTACACCTTC
CASSEGQGSYGYTF
>.|TRBV7-8|TRBD2|TRBJ2-7
TGTGCCAGCAGCCCAACACTAGCGGGAAGCTCCTACGAGCAGTACTTC
CASSPTLAGSSYEQYF
>.|TRBV27|.|TRBJ2-5
TGTGCCAGCTCGACTACAGGGACGCGCGTTGGGGCCCAGTACTTC
CASSTTGTRVGAQYF
>.|TRBV5-5|.|TRBJ2-3
TGTGCCAGCAGCTCCCCAGGGAGTGCAGATACGCAGTATTTT
CASSSPGSADTQYF
>.|TRBV4-3|TRBD2|TRBJ2-6
TGCGCCAGCAGCCCCGAGGGAGGGCCTGGGGCCAACGTCCTGACTTTC
CASSPEGGPGANVLTF
>.|TRBV28|TRBD1|TRBJ1-2
TGTGCCAGCAGTTCCACAGGGGGGACCTATGGCTACACCTTC
CASSSTGGTYGYTF
>.|TRBV9|TRBD2|TRBJ2-1
TGTGCCAGCAGCGCCGCCGGGACTAGATACGATGAGCAGTTCTTC
CASSAAGTRYDEQFF
>.|TRBV19|.|TRBJ1-1
TGTGCCAGTAGTGACTACCTGGGGTTGGGGAACACTGAAGCTTTCTTT
CASSDYLGLGNTEAFF
>few|TRBV7-3|TRBD1|TRBJ2-2
TGTGCCAGCAGTCGGGACAGGAACACCGGGGAGCTGTTTTTT
CASSRDRNTGELFF
>.|TRBV18|TRBD2|TRBJ2-3
TGTGCCAGCTCACCATCTAGCGGGAGTAGAGAGAGCAAGTATTTT
CASSPSSGSRESKYF
>.|TRBV7-9|.|TRBJ1-6
TGTGCCAGCAGCGTCACCCGGGACGGGAATTCACCCCTCCACTTT
CASSVTRDGNSPLHF
>once|TRBV11-2|.|TRBJ2-7
TGTGCCAGCAGCTTAGCTTCGGCTGAGAGCTCCTACGAGCAGTACTTC
CASSLASAESSYEQYF
>.|TRBV30|.|TRBJ1-1
TGTGCCTGGAGTGTGGGGGGGAATGAAGCTTTCTTT
CAWSVGGNEAFF
>.|TRBV7-8|.|TRBJ2-2
TGTGCCAGCAGCTTAGCGGGGAACACCGGGGAGCTGTTTTTT
CASSLAGNTGELFF
>.|TRBV6-6|.|TRBJ1-5
TGTGCCAGCAGTGCCAATCAGCCCCAGCATTTT
CASSANQPQHF
>.|TRBV7-3|.|TRBJ2-1
TGTGCCAGCAGCTTAGACCCAGGGTTCTTCAATGAGCAGTTCTTC
CASSLDPGFFNEQFF
>.|TRBV2|TRBD2|TRBJ2-7
TGTGCCAGCAGTGAAGGACTAGCGGGAGTTGTGTCGTACGAGCAGTACTTC
CASSEGLAGVVSYEQYF
>.|TRBV28|TRBD2|TRBJ2-3
TGTGCCAGCGAAGCGGGGGGAACAGATACGCAGTATTTT
CASEAGGTDTQYF
>.|TRBV11-2|.|TRBJ2-5
TGTGCCAGCAGCTTAAGGGGCAAGGGGCAAGAGACCCAGTACTTC
CASSLRGKGQETQYF
>.|TRBV19|.|TRBJ2-7
TGTGCCAGTAGTGGGTCAAAAGAGTCCAGGGCAAACGAGCAGTACTTC
CASSGSKESRANEQYF
>.|TRBV6-1|TRBD1|TRBJ2-7
TGTGCCAGCAGCATCGGACAGGGACCCTACGAGCAGTACTTC
CASSIGQGPYEQYF
>.|TRBV5-6|TRBD2|TRBJ2-1
TGTGCCAGCAGCTTGAGAGCGGGAGGGCCTTACAATGAGCAGTTCTTC
CASSLRAGGPYNEQFF
>.|TRBV9|.|TRBJ1-2
TGTGCCAGCAGCGTAGCTCAATGGGCGCGGGGCTACACCTTC
CASSVAQWARGYTF
>.|TRBV7-8|.|TRBJ2-1
TGTGCCAGCAGCTCACTCCGGGACACGAAATACAATGAGCAGTTCTTC
CASSSLRDTKYNEQFF
>.|TRBV28|TRBD1|TRBJ1-2
TGTGCCAGCAGACCGCCCCGGGACAGCGTTACCTATGGCTACACCTTC
CASRPPRDSVTYGYTF
>.|TRBV7-2|TRBD1|TRBJ1-4
TGTGCCAGCAGCCCTCCAGGGGGACAGGGCCTAGAACTGTTTTTT
CASSPPGGQGLELFF
>.|TRBV5-6|.|TRBJ2-7
TGTGCCAGCAGCGCACGGGGTTCCCCTTACGAGCAGTACTTC
CASSARGSPYEQYF
>few|TRBV5-4|.|TRBJ2-3
TGTGCCAGCAGCACTATCACAGATACGCAGTATTTT
CASSTITDTQYF
>.|TRBV7-2|TRBD1|TRBJ2-7
TGTGCCAGCAGCTTTACAGGGGGCATCCCCTACGAGCAGTACTTC
CASSFTGGIPYEQYF
>.|TRBV29-1|.|TRBJ1-1
TGCAGCGTTGAAAGAATATTGATGAACACTGAAGCTTTCTTT
CSVERILMNTEAFF
>once|TRBV11-2|.|TRBJ2-7
TGTGCCAGCAGCCCCGCCGGGACCTCTAACTACGAGCAGTACTTC
CASSPAGTSNYEQYF
>.|TRBV7-9|.|TRBJ2-7
TGTGCCAGCAGCTTAGGGGACTCTCACTACGAGCAGTACTTC
CASSLGDSHYEQYF
>once|TRBV4-2|TRBD2|TRBJ2-1
TGTGCCAGCAGCCTTACCCCGGGACTAGCGGGAGGCAATGAGCAGTTCTTC
CASSLTPGLAGGNEQFF
>.|TRBV30|.|TRBJ1-5
TGTGCCTGTTCTGGAGATAGCAATCAGCCCCAGCATTTT
CACSGDSNQPQHF
>.|TRBV6-6|.|TRBJ1-5
TGTGCCAGCAGCCAGGGGCAGCCCCAGCATTTT
CASSQGQPQHF
>.|TRBV5-4|.|TRBJ1-1
TGTGCCAGCAGCCACTCTGGGGGGATGAACACTGAAGCTTTCTTT
CASSHSGGMNTEAFF
>.|TRBV7-6|TRBD2|TRBJ2-1
TGTGCCAGCAGCGCGACGGGACTAGCGGGAGTAGGAGAGCAGTTCTTC
CASSATGLAGVGEQFF
>.|TRBV6-4|.|TRBJ1-2
TGTGCCAGCAGTGTGGGTCCTATCGGCTATGGCTACACCTTC
CASSVGPIGYGYTF
>.|TRBV7-2|.|TRBJ1-2
TGTGCCAGCAGCTTAGCTAGGGCTTTTGGTGGCTACACCTTC
CASSLARAFGGYTF
>.|TRBV7-8|.|TRBJ1-4
TGTGCCACCCGGGCGGGGAGGGGATTTACGACTAATGAAAAACTGTTTTTT
CATRAGRGFTTNEKLFF
>.|TRBV4-1|TRBD1|TRBJ1-4
TGCGCCAGCAGCCAAGACCAGGGGGCCAGAGGTGAAAAACTGTTTTTT
CASSQDQGARGEKLFF